This T cell receptor beta chain is drawn from a study of blood T cell repertoires in COVID-19. Study context: Material from acute and convalescent COVID-19 was sourced from the United States, Italy and Spain. PBMCs, B-cell-depleted T cells, or T cells provided the cDNA or gDNA that made up the material.

As processed by the authors: Reference gene primers were amplified, and this amplification served to estimate nucleated cell counts. Assay used: immunoSEQ multiplex PCR; TCRdb lists only in-frame clones, some missing. V and J calls and clone size come straight from that table; D and trimming were deduced from the DNA. The sample records roughly 570,000 clones, less than 90% being singletons. The germline CDR1 and CDR2 sequences are SNHLY and FYNNEI. This CDR3 region has 13 residues. Trimming at V came to 6 bases and at J to 4 bases, leaving 5 bases not matched to a gene. The rearrangement links TRBV2 to TRBJ2-5; TRBD1 matches 7 bases. Sequencing was carried out using peripheral blood. The receptor's source is a woman in her fifties or sixties with COVID-19, enrolled during active disease. CDR3 region: CASSLGQRETQYF. The CDR3 DNA is TGTGCCAGCAGCTTGGGACAGAGAGAGACCCAGTACTTC.